These 15 T cell receptor beta chains originate from one sample sequenced in a study of T cell repertoires in cytomegalovirus infection. TCRdb re-called the reads through MiXCR, storing one row per CDR3 protein. Among roughly 500,000 distinct CDR3 sequences listed, 15% to 20% were seen once. Material: CD8+ T cells from PBMCs. The receptors derive from a human donor in good health (CMV status not recorded). Some clones in this sample may be carry-over from other donors' samples.

This clonotype was counted between two and nine times. The rearrangement uses TRBV12-3 or TRBV12-4 and TRBJ2-1; 9 positions agree with TRBD1. V trimming: 7 bases; J trimming: 8 bases; junction bases outside the gene matches: 6. CDR3 length: 13 residues. This CDR3 is CASTPGQGDEQFF. CDR3 sequence (DNA): TGTGCCAGCACCCCGGGACAGGGCGATGAGCAGTTCTTC.

This clonotype appeared a few times. The chain joins TRBV7-9 to TRBJ2-7; 9 bases line up with TRBD2. The germline CDR1 and CDR2 sequences are SEHNR and FQNEAQ (reference sequence). V lost 6 bases, J lost 5 bases, and 5 bases stayed unmatched. The CDR3 sequence is 13 residues long. Written as DNA, the CDR3 is TGTGCCAGCAGAACTAGCGGGTTTAACGAGCAGTACTTC. Its protein product is CASRTSGFNEQYF.

This clonotype has at least ten counts. The chain carries TRBV24-1 and TRBJ2-3; 10 bases fit TRBD2. With 4 bases clipped from V and 2 bases from J, the junction kept 8 bases outside the gene matches. The CDR3 covers 17 residues. From germline, CDR1 is KGHDR and CDR2 SFDVKD. Here the CDR3 DNA reads TGTGCCACCAGTGACCACCGACTAGCGGGCCACACAGATACGCAGTATTTT. Its protein is CATSDHRLAGHTDTQYF.

The table lists this clonotype with a few counts. V usage is TRBV28 and J usage is TRBJ1-6, with D perhaps TRBD1 (6 bases). The V end was cut by 5 bases, the J end by 7 bases, with 18 bases between. CDR1 is MDHEN and CDR2 is SYDVKM in the germline V gene. The CDR3 is made up of 16 amino acids. CDR3 DNA: TGTGCCAGCAGTCACGAGACAGGCGGAAAGAATTCACCCCTCCACTTT. It is translated as CASSHETGGKNSPLHF.

This clonotype was detected only a few times. The chain employs TRBV7-9 and TRBJ1-4; D unclear. With 1 base removed from V and 5 bases from J, the gap between germline ends came to 5 bases. Germline assignment: CDR1 SEHNR and CDR2 FQNEAQ (reference sequence). CDR3 size: 13 residues. CDR3 amino acids: CASSLDRNEKLFF. CDR3 nucleotides: TGTGCCAGCAGCTTAGACAGAAATGAAAAACTGTTTTTT. Using reference TRBV7-9 and TRBJ1-4 for the parts outside the CDR3, the full variable domain is DTGVSQNPRHKITKRGQNVTFRCDPISEHNRLYWYRQTLGQGPEFLTYFQNEAQLEKSRLLSDRFSAERPKGSFSTLEIQRTEQGDSAMYLCASSLDRNEKLFFGSGTQLSVL.

Details on this clonotype: A much larger clone differs from this one at a single base, so this may be a read error. The chain couples TRBV7-4 to TRBJ2-3; 11 positions match TRBD2. Germline V CDR1 and CDR2: SGHVT, SQSDAQ. This CDR3 is built from 15 residues. In DNA, the CDR3 is TGTGCCAGCAGCACCTCACTAGCGGGAGAAGATACGCCGTATTTT. Its translation: CASSTSLAGEDTPYF.

This clonotype was counted many times. J is TRBJ2-5 and V is TRBV11-2; D not resolved. V was shortened by 1 base and J by 5 bases, with 8 bases between the two germline ends. The germline V gene encodes CDR1 SGHAT and CDR2 FQNNGV. The CDR3 contains 13 residues. CDR3 in amino acids: CASSLAPHETQYF. DNA of the CDR3: TGTGCCAGCAGCTTAGCCCCTCATGAGACCCAGTACTTC.

To note about this clonotype: Given a much more abundant clone one base away, this may be a read error. This likely comes from a read error, as the CDR3 has no conserved phenylalanine or tryptophan at its end. This sequence joins TRBV12-3 or TRBV12-4 and TRBJ2-6; TRBD1 matches 7 bases. The CDR3 runs to 18 residues. Losses at the gene ends were 6 bases for V and 2 bases for J; bases not matched to a gene: 13. CDR3 protein: CASSAQGKVFAGANVLTL. In DNA form, the CDR3 reads TGTGCCAGCAGCGCACAGGGGAAGGTCTTCGCTGGGGCCAACGTCCTGACTTTA.

In this sample, this clonotype turned up many times. V usage is TRBV28 and J usage is TRBJ2-3; D not resolved. Trimming shortened V by 3 bases and J by 4 bases, and 17 bases separated the two germline ends. Germline lookup yields CDR1 MDHEN and CDR2 SYDVKM. This CDR3 comprises 16 residues. DNA for the CDR3: TGTGCCAGCAGTTTCACCTACCATCATGGGGCAGATACGCAGTATTTT. Translation: CASSFTYHHGADTQYF.

This clonotype was observed a handful of times. The chain employs TRBV20-1 and TRBJ2-3; D ambiguous. V was cut by 1 base and J by 4 bases, with 9 bases left in between. Germline V gene sequence: CDR1 DFQATT, CDR2 SNEGSKA (reference sequence). The CDR3 is 13 amino acids. CDR3 DNA: TGCAGTGCTAGAGTAGGGCCCGCAGATACGCAGTATTTT. Encoded protein: CSARVGPADTQYF.

This clonotype came up many times. The chain is built from TRBV5-6 and TRBJ2-3; 8 bases are a match to TRBD2. The CDR3 sequence is 16 residues long. V was clipped by 3 bases and J by 1 base; unmatched bases: 7. Germline lookup yields CDR1 SGHDT and CDR2 YYEEEE. The CDR3 DNA is TGTGCCAGCAGCTCCCCAACGGGGGGGGGCACAGATACGCAGTATTTT. This encodes CASSSPTGGGTDTQYF.

The chain combines TRBV6-5 with TRBJ1-1; 10 bases match TRBD1. There are 15 residues in the CDR3. V shed 2 bases, J shed 4 bases, and the junction held 4 bases outside the gene matches. The V gene's germline CDR1 is MNHEY and CDR2 SVGAGI. The CDR3 reads CASSYGTGVATEAFF. CDR3 DNA sequence: TGTGCCAGCAGTTACGGGACAGGGGTGGCCACTGAAGCTTTCTTT.

The genes are TRBV20-1 and TRBJ2-7; D gene unclear. V gave up 1 base and J gave up 0 bases, with 13 bases separating them. This CDR3 is built from 15 residues. From germline, CDR1 is DFQATT and CDR2 SNEGSKA (reference sequence). This CDR3 is CSARAGPRHSYEQYF. The DNA of the CDR3 is TGCAGTGCTAGAGCCGGCCCACGGCACTCCTACGAGCAGTACTTC.

This clonotype was recorded at least ten times. The V gene is TRBV6-2 or TRBV6-3, the J gene TRBJ1-2; TRBD1 might be the D (5 bases). Germline V gene data show CDR1 as MNHEY and CDR2 as SVGEGT. This CDR3 spans 16 amino acids. The V end was cut by 6 bases, the J end by 4 bases, with 21 bases between. In nucleotides, the CDR3 is TGTGCCAGCAGCCCGTATAGGGGAGGGCCTATCTATGGCTACACCTTC. It translates to CASSPYRGGPIYGYTF.

In its sample, this clonotype was seen many times. The V call is TRBV28, the J call TRBJ2-5, with D uncertain. V was cut by 4 bases and J by 2 bases, with 17 bases left in between. The CDR3 length is 16 residues. Germline V gene lookup returns CDR1 MDHEN and CDR2 SYDVKM. CDR3 in DNA: TGTGCCAGCAGTTCGCACACAGAAAACCAACAAGAGACCCAGTACTTC. This translates into CASSSHTENQQETQYF.